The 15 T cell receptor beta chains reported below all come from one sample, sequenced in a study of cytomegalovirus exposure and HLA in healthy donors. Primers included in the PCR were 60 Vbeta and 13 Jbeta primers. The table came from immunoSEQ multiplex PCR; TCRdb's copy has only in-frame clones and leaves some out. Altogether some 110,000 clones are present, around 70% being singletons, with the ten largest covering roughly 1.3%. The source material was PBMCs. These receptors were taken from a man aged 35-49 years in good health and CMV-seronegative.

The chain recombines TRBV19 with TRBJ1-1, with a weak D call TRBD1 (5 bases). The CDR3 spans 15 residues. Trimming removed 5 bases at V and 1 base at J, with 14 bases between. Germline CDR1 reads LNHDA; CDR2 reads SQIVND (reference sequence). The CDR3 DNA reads TGTGCCAGTAGTTGGGGTGGGGGGAAGAACACTGAAGCTTTCTTT. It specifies CASSWGGGKNTEAFF.

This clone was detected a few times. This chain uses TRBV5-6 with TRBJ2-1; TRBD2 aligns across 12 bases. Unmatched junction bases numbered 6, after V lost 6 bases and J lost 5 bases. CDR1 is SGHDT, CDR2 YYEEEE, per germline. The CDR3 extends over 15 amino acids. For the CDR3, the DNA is TGTGCCAGCACCACCCTAGCGGGAGGGGACAATGAGCAGTTCTTC. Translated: CASTTLAGGDNEQFF.

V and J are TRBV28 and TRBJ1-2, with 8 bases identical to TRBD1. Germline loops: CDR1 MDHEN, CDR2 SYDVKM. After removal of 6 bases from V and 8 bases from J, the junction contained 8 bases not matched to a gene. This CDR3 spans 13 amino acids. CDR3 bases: TGTGCCAGCAGCAATCCAGGGGGCGCCGGCTACACCTTC. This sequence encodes CASSNPGGAGYTF.

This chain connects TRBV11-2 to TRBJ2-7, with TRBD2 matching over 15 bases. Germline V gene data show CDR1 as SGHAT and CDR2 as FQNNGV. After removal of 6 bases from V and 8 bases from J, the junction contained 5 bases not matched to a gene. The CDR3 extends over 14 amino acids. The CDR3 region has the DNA TGTGCCAGCAGTACCGGGACTAGCGGGAGGCAGCAGTACTTC. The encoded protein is CASSTGTSGRQQYF.

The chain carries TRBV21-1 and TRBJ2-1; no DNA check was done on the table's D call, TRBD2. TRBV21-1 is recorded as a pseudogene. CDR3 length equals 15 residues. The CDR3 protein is CASREASGVYNEQFF. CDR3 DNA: TGTGCCAGTCGGGAGGCTAGCGGGGTTTACAATGAGCAGTTCTTC.

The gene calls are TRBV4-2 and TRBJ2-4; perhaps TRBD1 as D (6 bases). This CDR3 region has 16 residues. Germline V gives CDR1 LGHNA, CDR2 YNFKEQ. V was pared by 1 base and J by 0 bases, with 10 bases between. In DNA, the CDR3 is TGTGCCAGCAGCCAAGTCAGGGGAATAGCCAAAAACATTCAGTACTTC. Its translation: CASSQVRGIAKNIQYF.

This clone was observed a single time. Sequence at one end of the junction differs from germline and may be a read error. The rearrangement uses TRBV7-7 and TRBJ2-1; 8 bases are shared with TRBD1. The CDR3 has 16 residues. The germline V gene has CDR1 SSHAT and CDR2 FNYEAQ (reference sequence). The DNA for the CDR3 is TGTGCTAGCAGTCCCACCCAGGGGGCAGCCTACAATGAGCAGTTCTTC. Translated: CASSPTQGAAYNEQFF.

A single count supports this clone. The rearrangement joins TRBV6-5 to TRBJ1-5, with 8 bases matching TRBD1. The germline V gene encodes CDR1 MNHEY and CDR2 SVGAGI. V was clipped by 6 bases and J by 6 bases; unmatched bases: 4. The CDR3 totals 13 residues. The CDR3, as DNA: TGTGCCAGCAGCGGACAGGGAAGTCAGCCCCAGCATTTT. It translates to CASSGQGSQPQHF.

The CDR3, as DNA: TGTGCCAGCAGCTTAGAGGGGGGGTCTGCGGCAAGTCAGCCCCAGCATTTT. Translation gives CASSLEGGSAASQPQHF. The chain combines TRBV7-6 with TRBJ1-5; D possibly corresponds to TRBD1 (6 bases). This CDR3 has 17 residues. V was pared by 1 base and J by 6 bases, with 19 bases between. Germline CDR1 and CDR2: SGHVS and FNYEAQ.

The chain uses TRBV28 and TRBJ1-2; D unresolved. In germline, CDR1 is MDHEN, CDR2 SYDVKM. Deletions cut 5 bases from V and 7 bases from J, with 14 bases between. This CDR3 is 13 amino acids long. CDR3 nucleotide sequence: TGTGCCAGCAGTCCGAAGAGGGTGAGTGGCTACACCTTC. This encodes CASSPKRVSGYTF.

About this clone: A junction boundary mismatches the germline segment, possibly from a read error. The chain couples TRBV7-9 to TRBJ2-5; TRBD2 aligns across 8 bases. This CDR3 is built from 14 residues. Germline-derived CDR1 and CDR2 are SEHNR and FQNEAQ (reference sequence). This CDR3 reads CSSSLSGGLETQYF. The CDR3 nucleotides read TGTTCCAGCAGCTTAAGCGGGGGACTAGAGACCCAGTACTTC.

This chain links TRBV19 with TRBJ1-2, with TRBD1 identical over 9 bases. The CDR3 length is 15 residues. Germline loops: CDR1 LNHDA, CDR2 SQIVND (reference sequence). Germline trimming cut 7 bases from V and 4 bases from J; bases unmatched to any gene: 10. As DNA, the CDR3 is TGTGCCAGTAAATCACAACAGGGGGCCGGCTATGGCTACACCTTC. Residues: CASKSQQGAGYGYTF.

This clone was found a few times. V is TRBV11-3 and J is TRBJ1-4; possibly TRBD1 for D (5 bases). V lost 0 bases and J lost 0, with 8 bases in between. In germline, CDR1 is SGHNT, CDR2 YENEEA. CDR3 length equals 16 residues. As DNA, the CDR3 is TGTGCCAGCAGCTTAGATGGGGGGACAACTAATGAAAAACTGTTTTTT. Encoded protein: CASSLDGGTTNEKLFF.

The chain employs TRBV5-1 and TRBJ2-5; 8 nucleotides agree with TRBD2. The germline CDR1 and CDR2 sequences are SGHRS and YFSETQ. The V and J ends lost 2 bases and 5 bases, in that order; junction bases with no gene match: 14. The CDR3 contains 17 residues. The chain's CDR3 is CASSLAVGGGTRETQYF. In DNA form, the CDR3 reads TGCGCCAGCAGCTTAGCCGTGGGCGGGGGGACTCGGGAGACCCAGTACTTC.

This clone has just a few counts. The CDR3 spells CASSQDLLAVTAYEQYF. Here the CDR3 DNA reads TGTGCCAGCAGCCAAGATCTCCTGGCGGTGACAGCCTACGAGCAGTACTTC. The V call is TRBV4-2, the J call TRBJ2-7, with a possible D match to TRBD1 (5 bases). Germline V CDR1 and CDR2: LGHNA, YNFKEQ. Deletions cut 0 bases from V and 2 bases from J, with 17 bases between. The CDR3 has 17 residues.